Following are 24 T cell receptor beta chains from one sample sequenced in a study of Graves' ophthalmopathy and Graves' hyperthyroidism. Researchers took RNA transcripts and amplified TCR beta CDR3 regions from them. HTBI primers were used in a first-round RT-PCR, which preceded a second-round multiplex PCR. Each CDR3 protein is one row after TCRdb ran MiXCR on the multiplex PCR reads. The table has fewer than 650,000 distinct CDR3 sequences, 20% to 25% seen once. The sample was peripheral blood. All receptors derive from a woman between 18 and 30 years old with stable Graves' hyperthyroidism. Some clones in this sample may be carry-over from other donors' samples.

The chain employs TRBV20-1 and TRBJ2-5; D may be TRBD1 (5 bases). Between the trimmed V and J ends, which lost 6 bases and 3 bases, there was a span of 14 bases. This CDR3 is 13 amino acids long. Germline V gene sequence: CDR1 DFQATT, CDR2 SNEGSKA (reference sequence). In DNA form, the CDR3 reads TGCAGTGCACAACAAGGGGTTGAAGAGACCCAGTACTTC. Translating it yields CSAQQGVEETQYF.

This chain uses TRBV6-1 with TRBJ1-2; no definite D call. The CDR3 length is 14 residues. Trimming took 7 bases from V and 8 from J, leaving 20 bases between them. Germline V gene sequence: CDR1 MNHNS, CDR2 SASEGT. The CDR3 sequence: CASTNGRSREGYTF. The CDR3 coding sequence is TGTGCCAGCACCAATGGCCGTTCTCGGGAGGGCTACACCTTC.

The chain uses TRBV13 and TRBJ1-1; no firm D call. The CDR3 loop spans 15 amino acids. Germline V CDR1 and CDR2: PRHDT, FYEKMQ (reference sequence). The V gene lost 1 base and the J gene lost 1 base, with 10 bases spanning the gap. CDR3 residues: CASSLVRQKNTEAFF. The CDR3 DNA sequence: TGTGCCAGCAGCTTAGTAAGGCAGAAGAACACTGAAGCTTTCTTT.

The chain recombines TRBV20-1 with TRBJ1-6; TRBD1 might be the D (5 bases). The V and J ends lost 6 bases and 8 bases respectively, with 11 bases between them. Germline CDR1 DFQATT, CDR2 SNEGSKA (reference sequence). This CDR3 has 12 residues. The CDR3 DNA sequence: TGCAGTGCGGCTGCGGGGGATTCACCCCTCCACTTT. This translates into CSAAAGDSPLHF.

The CDR3 spells CSVEEVRGTGEYEQYF. DNA for the CDR3: TGCAGCGTTGAAGAGGTTCGGGGGACAGGGGAGTACGAGCAGTACTTC. The chain is built from TRBV29-1 and TRBJ2-7; 10 bases are a match to TRBD1. This CDR3 is 16 amino acids long. Germline values: CDR1 SQVTM, CDR2 ANQGSEA. Losses at the gene ends were 0 bases for V and 4 bases for J; bases not matched to a gene: 9.

This clonotype was recorded at least ten times. This chain connects TRBV6-5 to TRBJ1-2; 7 bases are a match to TRBD1. The ends lost 2 bases at V and 7 bases at J; junction bases unmatched: 7. The CDR3 extends over 14 amino acids. Looked up from germline, CDR1 is MNHEY and CDR2 is SVGAGI. CDR3: CASSYDRVMGGYTF. The CDR3 coding sequence is TGTGCCAGCAGTTACGACAGGGTTATGGGTGGCTACACCTTC.

The chain employs TRBV6-2 or TRBV6-3 and TRBJ1-5; a weak D match, TRBD1 (6 bases). Germline V gene sequence: CDR1 MNHEY, CDR2 SVGEGT. V was cut by 2 bases and J by 5 bases, with 22 bases left in between. This CDR3 has 18 amino acids. CDR3 region: CASSYVLWGPRSYQPQHF. The CDR3 DNA sequence: TGTGCCAGCAGTTACGTTCTCTGGGGGCCGCGTTCTTATCAGCCCCAGCATTTT.

The V gene is TRBV6-2 or TRBV6-3, the J gene TRBJ1-2; 10 bases are shared with TRBD1. The CDR3 consists of 15 residues. Germline V gene lookup returns CDR1 MNHEY and CDR2 SVGEGT. V shed 5 bases and J 6 bases; nucleotides not matched to a gene: 9. The CDR3 bases are TGTGCCAGCAGTGTAAAGACCGGGACAGGGGATGGCTACACCTTC. Protein: CASSVKTGTGDGYTF.

This clonotype was observed at least ten times. This sequence joins TRBV25-1 and TRBJ1-1, with 7 bases identical to TRBD1. V lost 7 bases to trimming and J lost 11 bases; unmatched junction nucleotides: 19. CDR3 length: 15 residues. In germline, CDR1 is MGHDK, CDR2 SYGVNS. Here the CDR3 DNA reads TGTGCCAGCAAAAACCGGGACAGATACGATTCGGAGGCTTTCTTT. This translates into CASKNRDRYDSEAFF.

CDR3 nucleotide sequence: TGTGCCAGCAGCGCCGACTGGAGGGGGACAGGGGAGCACGAGCAGTACTTC. Residues: CASSADWRGTGEHEQYF. The rearrangement uses TRBV9 and TRBJ2-7, with 10 nucleotides matching TRBD1. V lost 3 bases and J lost 5; bases outside the gene matches: 14. There are 17 residues in the CDR3. The germline V gene encodes CDR1 SGDLS and CDR2 YYNGEE.

CDR3 sequence reads: CASSDRSPYGYTF. The CDR3, as DNA: TGTGCCAGCAGTGATCGGTCGCCCTATGGCTACACCTTC. The V call is TRBV2, the J call TRBJ1-2; D remains unclear. CDR3 size: 13 residues. V gave up 3 bases and J gave up 4 bases, with 9 bases separating them. Germline V gives CDR1 SNHLY, CDR2 FYNNEI.

In this sample, this clonotype turned up a few times. This chain connects TRBV6-1 to TRBJ1-5; tentatively, D is TRBD1 (5 bases). The length of the CDR3 is 13 residues. Germline CDR1 reads MNHNS; CDR2 reads SASEGT. V shed 6 bases and J shed 6 bases, with 12 bases lying between them. CDR3 amino acids: CASRAGIVQPQHF. The CDR3 DNA sequence: TGTGCCAGCAGGGCAGGGATTGTTCAGCCCCAGCATTTT.

The chain links TRBV2 to TRBJ1-5, with unresolved D. Trimming shortened V by 8 bases and J by 0 bases, and 8 bases separated the two germline ends. The length of the CDR3 is 13 residues. The germline V gene has CDR1 SNHLY and CDR2 FYNNEI. The CDR3 DNA sequence: TGTGCCAGCGGGAGTTATAGCAATCAGCCCCAGCATTTT. Translating it yields CASGSYSNQPQHF.

This clonotype was seen at least ten times. This rearrangement joins TRBV6-5 to TRBJ2-5; 10 nucleotides align to TRBD1. Trimming cost V 0 bases and J 5 bases; bases outside gene matches: 3. CDR3 length equals 15 residues. CDR1 MNHEY and CDR2 SVGAGI come from the germline V gene. CDR3 coding DNA: TGTGCCAGCAGTTACTCGGGGACAGGGGATGAGACCCAGTACTTC. It specifies CASSYSGTGDETQYF.

This clonotype has a count of ten or more. The chain combines TRBV15 with TRBJ2-5; D gene ambiguous. Trimming left V 1 base short and J 1 base short, with 4 bases between. Germline values: CDR1 LNHNV, CDR2 YYDKDF (reference sequence). The CDR3 extends over 13 amino acids. Here the CDR3 reads CATSRAPQETQYF. The CDR3 DNA reads as TGTGCCACCAGCAGAGCCCCCCAAGAGACCCAGTACTTC.

This clonotype was recorded at least ten times. This chain connects TRBV27 to TRBJ2-7; 9 nucleotides align to TRBD2. The CDR3 extends over 15 amino acids. After removal of 6 bases from V and 3 bases from J, the junction contained 9 bases not matched to a gene. Germline CDR1 reads MNHEY; CDR2 reads SMNVEV (reference sequence). In DNA, the CDR3 is TGTGCCAGCAGCAGTCCCTCTAGCGGGGTCTACGAGCAGTACTTC. Its translation is CASSSPSSGVYEQYF.

Many counts were recorded for this clonotype. J is TRBJ1-5 and V is TRBV5-1, with D possibly TRBD1 on 5 matching bases. Deletions cut 4 bases from V and 0 bases from J, with 11 bases between. The CDR3 runs 15 residues. The germline gives CDR1 SGHRS, CDR2 YFSETQ. The DNA of the CDR3 is TGCGCCAGCAGCCCAGGGTGGGGTAGCAATCAGCCCCAGCATTTT. It codes for CASSPGWGSNQPQHF.

This clonotype was picked up many times. At one of its ends the junction is not consistent with the germline gene, which may arise from a read error. The J gene is TRBJ2-7, the V gene TRBV12-3 or TRBV12-4; D is unclear. CDR3 length: 12 residues. CDR3 sequence reads: CANSLAYYEQYF. The CDR3 nucleotides are TGTGCCAACAGTTTAGCCTACTACGAGCAGTACTTC.

The table lists this clonotype with many counts. The chain carries TRBV29-1 and TRBJ1-2; 8 bases match TRBD1. After removal of 1 base from V and 4 bases from J, the junction contained 2 bases not matched to a gene. The CDR3 totals 13 residues. Germline V gives CDR1 SQVTM, CDR2 ANQGSEA. CDR3: CSVEGTGTYGYTF. The DNA of the CDR3 is TGCAGCGTTGAAGGGACAGGGACCTATGGCTACACCTTC.

Ten or more counts support this clonotype. The genes are TRBV7-2 and TRBJ1-6; D is possibly TRBD1 (5 bases). Trimming stripped 8 bases from V and 8 bases from J, with 13 bases between. This CDR3 is 13 amino acids long. Looked up from germline, CDR1 is SGHTA and CDR2 is FQGNSA. CDR3 residues: CASAEQGYSPLHF. The CDR3 DNA follows: TGTGCCAGCGCGGAGCAGGGTTATTCACCCCTCCACTTT.

This clonotype was counted at least ten times. This sequence joins TRBV20-1 and TRBJ2-7, with 8 bases aligning to TRBD2. Trimming took 0 bases from V and 3 from J; bases not matched to a gene: 7. The CDR3 covers 15 residues. CDR1 DFQATT and CDR2 SNEGSKA come from the germline V gene (reference sequence). This CDR3 reads CSARDGLAVGYEQYF. The DNA of the CDR3 is TGCAGTGCTAGAGATGGACTAGCAGTAGGCTACGAGCAGTACTTC.

This clonotype was observed many times. The chain joins TRBV2 to TRBJ2-6; the D is unclear. The ends were cut back, 8 bases at V and 0 bases at J, with 8 bases in the middle. The CDR3 is 14 amino acids. Germline V gene data show CDR1 as SNHLY and CDR2 as FYNNEI. The CDR3 DNA sequence: TGTGCCAGCGCTCAGAGCTCTGGGGCCAACGTCCTGACTTTC. Translating it yields CASAQSSGANVLTF.

This clonotype was detected ten times or more. The chain has TRBV24-1 and TRBJ2-2; 7 bases match TRBD2. Germline values: CDR1 KGHDR, CDR2 SFDVKD. V lost 7 bases to trimming and J lost 3 bases; unmatched junction nucleotides: 4. The CDR3 runs to 14 residues. The CDR3 bases are TGTGCCACCAGGGGAGGGCGCGACACCGGGGAGCTGTTTTTT. Amino acid sequence: CATRGGRDTGELFF.

The sample holds many counts of this clonotype. CDR3 amino acids: CASSPQAGQGQTEAFF. The CDR3 DNA follows: TGCGCCAGCAGCCCTCAAGCGGGACAGGGGCAAACTGAAGCTTTCTTT. The chain combines TRBV5-1 with TRBJ1-1, with 10 bases identical to TRBD1. After removal of 4 bases from V and 5 bases from J, the junction contained 11 bases not matched to a gene. Looked up from germline, CDR1 is SGHRS and CDR2 is YFSETQ. This CDR3 is built from 16 residues.